A selection of T cell receptor beta chains follows, all from one sample in a study of cytomegalovirus exposure and HLA in healthy donors. The protocol was immunoSEQ multiplex PCR, while the TCRdb copy is restricted to in-frame clones and leaves out a portion. The sample lists around 120,000 clones; about 16% were seen once. The sequenced material came from PBMCs. All receptors derive from a woman in her late teens or twenties in good health and CMV-seronegative. CDR3s include the opening cysteine and the closing phenylalanine or tryptophan. D genes are given only for firm matches. The size of a clone is reported for some rows only, either as once, few or many, or as a class for expanded clones.

>-|TRBV28|TRBJ1-2|few
TGTGCCAGCAGTTTATTGGTGACGGGGTCCTATGGCTACACCTTC
CASSLLVTGSYGYTF
>-|TRBV19|TRBJ2-3|-
TGTGCCAGTAGTTCCGCGGACAGCCCCTTCCTGGGAAATACGCAGTATTTT
CASSSADSPFLGNTQYF
>TRBD1|TRBV4-1|TRBJ2-7|-
TGCGCCAGCAGCTATCCGGGACAGACCGCCTACGAGCAGTACTTC
CASSYPGQTAYEQYF
>TRBD2|TRBV10-2|TRBJ2-7|few
TGCGCCAGCTCCGGACTAGCGGGGGGCGCTTACGAGCAGTACTTC
CASSGLAGGAYEQYF
>TRBD1|TRBV2|TRBJ2-5|-
TGTGCCAATGGACAGGGGGCATCGGGGCGGGAGACCCAGTACTTC
CANGQGASGRETQYF
>-|TRBV6-5|TRBJ1-1|-
TGTGCCAGCAGTACAGGGTCGTACACTGAAGCTTTCTTT
CASSTGSYTEAFF
>-|TRBV27|TRBJ1-1|-
TGTGCCAGCAGTTTTGGGTCAGGGAGGCTTAACACTGAAGCTTTCTTT
CASSFGSGRLNTEAFF
>-|TRBV7-6|TRBJ2-1|-
TGTGCCAGCAGCTTAATTGCCTCGCCTGGGGGGGAGCAGTTCTTC
CASSLIASPGGEQFF
>-|TRBV5-1|TRBJ1-5|-
TGCGCCAGCAGCTTGCGGGGGGCCCCCAATCAGCCCCAGCATTTT
CASSLRGAPNQPQHF
>TRBD1|TRBV18|TRBJ1-5|-
TGTGCCAGCTCAACGGGACAGGGGGGCAATCAGCCCCAGCATTTT
CASSTGQGGNQPQHF
>TRBD1|TRBV11-2|TRBJ2-1|-
TGTGCCAGCAGGTTTCGAGGGGACAGATACAATGAGCAGTTCTTC
CASRFRGDRYNEQFF
>TRBD1|TRBV10-3|TRBJ1-5|few
TGTGCCATCAGCCCACAGGGGGCGGATCAGCCCCAGCATTTT
CAISPQGADQPQHF
>TRBD2|TRBV4-1|TRBJ2-3|few
TGCGCCAGCAGCCCGGGACTAGCGGGGGGCGGAGATACGCAGTATTTT
CASSPGLAGGGDTQYF
>-|TRBV4-3|TRBJ2-2|few
TGCGCCAGCAGCCAGCGGCCCTGGAGCACCGGGGAGCTGTTTTTT
CASSQRPWSTGELFF
>-|TRBV7-2|TRBJ2-2|few
TGTGCCAGCAGCCAGCGGGCGGGGAGCTTTTGGACCGGGGAGCTGTTTTTT
CASSQRAGSFWTGELFF
>-|TRBV30|TRBJ1-5|few
TGTGCCTGGAATCACAGGGAAGGTCAGCCCCAGCATTTT
CAWNHREGQPQHF
>TRBD2|TRBV4-1|TRBJ2-3|-
TGCGCCAGCAGCCAACAGTTGACTAGCGGGGGGCCCCGCACAGATACGCAGTATTTT
CASSQQLTSGGPRTDTQYF
>-|TRBV7-6|TRBJ2-3|-
TGTGCCAGCAGCTTAGGGCGACAGTTCACAGATACGCAGTATTTT
CASSLGRQFTDTQYF
>TRBD2|TRBV15|TRBJ2-3|-
TGTGCCACCAGCAGGGTAACGGGACTAGAGGGTTCAGATACGCAGTATTTT
CATSRVTGLEGSDTQYF
>-|TRBV7-2|TRBJ2-7|few
TGTGCCAGCAGCTTAGGGTCGGCGGTCGGGGGGCAGTACTTC
CASSLGSAVGGQYF
>-|TRBV28|TRBJ2-7|-
TGTGCCAGCGGCGTGGGGGGGGGCGTATCCTACGAGCAGTACTTC
CASGVGGGVSYEQYF
>-|TRBV25-1|TRBJ1-6|few
TGTGCCAGCAGGGGGTCGGGGGAGGAATCACCCCTCCACTTT
CASRGSGEESPLHF
>TRBD1|TRBV6-5|TRBJ2-7|-
TGTGCCAGAAGGGGGCATGGCGAGCAGTACTTC
CARRGHGEQYF
>-|TRBV9|TRBJ1-1|few
TGTGCCAGCAGCGTAGCTCTGGCGAACACTGAAGCTTTCTTT
CASSVALANTEAFF
>TRBD2|TRBV4-1|TRBJ2-1|-
TGCGCCAGCAGGAGTGGCGGGGGTGGCAATGAGCAGTTCTTC
CASRSGGGGNEQFF
>-|TRBV5-1|TRBJ2-5|few
TGCGCCAGCAGCTTGAATCAGGGACAAGAGACCCAGTACTTC
CASSLNQGQETQYF
>TRBD2|TRBV30|TRBJ2-5|few
TGTGCCTGGAGTGTATTTAGCGGGAGTACAGAGACCCAGTACTTC
CAWSVFSGSTETQYF
>-|TRBV7-2|TRBJ2-1|-
TGTGCCAGCAGCCCGTACACTAGCATTCCGTTCTTC
CASSPYTSIPFF
>-|TRBV4-3|TRBJ2-7|few
TGCGCCAGCAGCCAGATGGCGAGGGCCTCCTACGAGCAGTACTTC
CASSQMARASYEQYF
>-|TRBV18|TRBJ2-1|-
TGTGCCAGCTCACCGCGACTGAGTTTGGAGAATGAGCAGTTCTTC
CASSPRLSLENEQFF